The present TCR beta chain was sequenced within a study of sequential checkpoint blockade in melanoma. Study information: Each arm's sequence ended with maintenance nivolumab.

The CDR3 extends over 18 amino acids. Looked up from germline, CDR1 is MGHRA and CDR2 is YSYEKL. Germline trimming cut 1 base from V and 4 bases from J; bases unmatched to any gene: 11. Produced via immunoSEQ multiplex PCR; TCRdb's table is partial and in-frame only. The data hold 30,000 to 45,000 clones, with about 88% observed a single time. Stated treatment: randomized to nivolumab then ipilimumab (arm A) or the reverse (arm B). Patients had received no earlier DNA-damaging chemotherapy. This receptor was obtained from a human donor with melanoma. This sample comprised CD8+ T cells sorted from blood (inferred from file names), obtained from a patient given nivolumab and ipilimumab in sequence. The V call is TRBV4-1, the J call TRBJ2-1; 9 nucleotides align to TRBD2. This chain's CDR3 is CASSQVTSGARIYNEQFF. The CDR3 DNA sequence: TGCGCCAGCAGCCAAGTGACTAGCGGAGCCCGAATTTACAATGAGCAGTTCTTC.